This TCR beta chain was recorded in a study of cytomegalovirus exposure and HLA in healthy donors. This clone showed up just a few times. Its antigen remains unidentified. The CDR3 spans 12 residues. Trimming cost V 2 bases and J 10 bases, with 6 bases left between them. Germline assignment: CDR1 MNHEY and CDR2 SVGAGI. PCR used 60 Vbeta primers and 13 Jbeta primers. Generated by immunoSEQ multiplex PCR, the TCRdb table keeps only in-frame clones and is missing some. Here the sample spans some 150,000 clones, approximately 80% being singletons. General study results and limits: Researchers counted around 150 TCR beta chains as cytomegalovirus-associated.

This chain connects TRBV6-5 to TRBJ1-6; D unresolved. The sequencing input was PBMCs. This sequence was found in a man aged 18 to 29 in good health and CMV-seropositive. CDR3 sequence reads: CASSYMGSPLHF. CDR3 in DNA: TGTGCCAGCAGTTACATGGGCTCACCCCTCCACTTT.